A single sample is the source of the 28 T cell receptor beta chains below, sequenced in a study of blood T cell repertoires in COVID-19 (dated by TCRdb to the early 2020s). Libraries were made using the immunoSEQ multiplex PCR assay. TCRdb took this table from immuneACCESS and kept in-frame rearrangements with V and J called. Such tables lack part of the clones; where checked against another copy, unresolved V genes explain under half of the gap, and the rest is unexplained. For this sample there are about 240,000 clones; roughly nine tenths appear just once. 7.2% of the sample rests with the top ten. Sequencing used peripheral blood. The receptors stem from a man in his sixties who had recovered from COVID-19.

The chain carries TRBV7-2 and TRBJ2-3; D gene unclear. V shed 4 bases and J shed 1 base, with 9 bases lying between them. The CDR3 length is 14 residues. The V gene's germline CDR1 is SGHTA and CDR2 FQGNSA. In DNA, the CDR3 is TGTGCCAGCAGCTCGACTGTCGGCACAGATACGCAGTATTTT. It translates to CASSSTVGTDTQYF.

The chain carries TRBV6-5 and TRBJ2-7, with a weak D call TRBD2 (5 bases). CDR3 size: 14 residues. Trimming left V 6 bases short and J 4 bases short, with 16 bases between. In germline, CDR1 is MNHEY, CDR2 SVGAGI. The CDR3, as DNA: TGTGCCAGCAGCGTGACTTCCGGGGTGTACGAGCAGTACTTC. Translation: CASSVTSGVYEQYF.

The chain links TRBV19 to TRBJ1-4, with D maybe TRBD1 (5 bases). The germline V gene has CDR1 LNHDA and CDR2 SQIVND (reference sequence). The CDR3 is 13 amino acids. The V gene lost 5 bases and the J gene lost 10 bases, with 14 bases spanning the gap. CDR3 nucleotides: TGTGCCAGTAGTCCGAGCTACGGGGGAAAACTGTTTTTT. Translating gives CASSPSYGGKLFF.

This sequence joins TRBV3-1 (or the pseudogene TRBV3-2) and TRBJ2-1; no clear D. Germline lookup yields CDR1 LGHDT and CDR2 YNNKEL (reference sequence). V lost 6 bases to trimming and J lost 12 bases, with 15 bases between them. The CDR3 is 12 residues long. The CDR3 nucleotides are TGTGCCAGCAGGTCTGGGCCGCTACGGCAGTTCTTC. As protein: CASRSGPLRQFF.

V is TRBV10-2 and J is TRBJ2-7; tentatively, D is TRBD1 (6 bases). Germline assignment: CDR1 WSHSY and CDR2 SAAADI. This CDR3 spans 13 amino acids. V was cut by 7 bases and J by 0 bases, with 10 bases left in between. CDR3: CASNLQGSYEQYF. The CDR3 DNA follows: TGCGCCAGCAATTTACAGGGCTCCTACGAGCAGTACTTC.

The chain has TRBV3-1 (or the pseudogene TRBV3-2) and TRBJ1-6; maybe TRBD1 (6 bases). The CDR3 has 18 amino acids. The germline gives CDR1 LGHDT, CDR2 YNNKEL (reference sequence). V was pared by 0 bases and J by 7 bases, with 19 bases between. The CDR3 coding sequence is TGTGCCAGCAGCCAAGAGGGATCTTATCGGGGGGCGAATTCACCCCTCCACTTT. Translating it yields CASSQEGSYRGANSPLHF.

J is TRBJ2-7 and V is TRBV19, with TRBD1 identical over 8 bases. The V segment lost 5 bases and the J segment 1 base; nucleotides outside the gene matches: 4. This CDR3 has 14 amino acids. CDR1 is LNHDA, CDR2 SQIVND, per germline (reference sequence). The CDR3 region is CASSPRTGSYEQYF. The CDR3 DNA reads TGTGCCAGTAGTCCACGGACAGGGTCCTACGAGCAGTACTTC.

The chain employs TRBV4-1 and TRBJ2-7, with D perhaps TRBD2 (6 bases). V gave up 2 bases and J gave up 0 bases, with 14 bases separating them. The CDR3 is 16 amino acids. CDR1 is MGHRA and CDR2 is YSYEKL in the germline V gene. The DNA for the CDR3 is TGCGCCAGCAGCCAAATCGGACGGGGGACCTCCTACGAGCAGTACTTC. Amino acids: CASSQIGRGTSYEQYF.

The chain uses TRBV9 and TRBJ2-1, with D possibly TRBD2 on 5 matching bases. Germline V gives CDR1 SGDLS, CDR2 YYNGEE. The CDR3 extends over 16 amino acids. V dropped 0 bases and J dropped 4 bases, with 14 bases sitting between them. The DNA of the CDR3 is TGTGCCAGCAGCGTAGCTCCCTGGACTGCTTACAATGAGCAGTTCTTC. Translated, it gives CASSVAPWTAYNEQFF.

CDR3 sequence reads: CASSEALWDRSPYEQYF. The CDR3 region has the DNA TGTGCCAGCAGTGAAGCGCTATGGGACAGGTCCCCCTACGAGCAGTACTTC. The rearrangement joins TRBV2 to TRBJ2-7, with 8 bases that match TRBD1. J lost 2 bases, V lost 0 bases, and 9 bases had no gene match. Germline values: CDR1 SNHLY, CDR2 FYNNEI. This CDR3 has 17 residues.

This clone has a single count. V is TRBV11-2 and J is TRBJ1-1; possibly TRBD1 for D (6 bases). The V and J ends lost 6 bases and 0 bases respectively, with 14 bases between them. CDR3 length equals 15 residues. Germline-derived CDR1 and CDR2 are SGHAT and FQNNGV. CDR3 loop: CASRRPGQLNTEAFF. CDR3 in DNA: TGTGCCAGCAGACGACCCGGACAGCTGAACACTGAAGCTTTCTTT.

CDR3 loop: CASSHSGTGVRGYTF. CDR3 bases: TGTGCCAGCAGTCATTCCGGGACAGGGGTGCGGGGCTACACCTTC. The V and J genes are TRBV28 and TRBJ1-2; 10 bases align to TRBD1. Germline CDR1 is MDHEN and CDR2 is SYDVKM. V lost 5 bases to trimming and J lost 8 bases; unmatched junction nucleotides: 11. The CDR3 length is 15 residues.

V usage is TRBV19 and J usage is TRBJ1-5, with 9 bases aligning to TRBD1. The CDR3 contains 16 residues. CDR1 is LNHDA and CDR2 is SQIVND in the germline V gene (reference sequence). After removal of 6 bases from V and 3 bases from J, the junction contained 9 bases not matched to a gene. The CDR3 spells CASRKGQGVNNQPQHF. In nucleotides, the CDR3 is TGTGCCAGTAGGAAGGGACAGGGAGTGAACAATCAGCCCCAGCATTTT.

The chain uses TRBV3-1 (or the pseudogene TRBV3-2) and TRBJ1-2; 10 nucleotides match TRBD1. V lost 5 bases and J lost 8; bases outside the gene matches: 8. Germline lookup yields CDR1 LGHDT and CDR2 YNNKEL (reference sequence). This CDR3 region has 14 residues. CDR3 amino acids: CASSNRQGAQGYTF. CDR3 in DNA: TGTGCCAGCAGCAACCGACAGGGGGCGCAAGGCTACACCTTC.

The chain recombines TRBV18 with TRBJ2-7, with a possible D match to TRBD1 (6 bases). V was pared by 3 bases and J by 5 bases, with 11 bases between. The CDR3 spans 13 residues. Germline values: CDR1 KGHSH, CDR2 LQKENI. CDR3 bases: TGTGCCAGCTCACCTCAGGGGCGGAACGAGCAGTACTTC. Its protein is CASSPQGRNEQYF.

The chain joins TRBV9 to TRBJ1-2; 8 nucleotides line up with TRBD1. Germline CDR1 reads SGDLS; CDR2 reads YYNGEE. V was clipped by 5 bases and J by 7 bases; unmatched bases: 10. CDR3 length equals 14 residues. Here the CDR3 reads CASRIQGGLSGYTF. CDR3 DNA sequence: TGTGCCAGCAGAATACAGGGGGGTCTCTCTGGCTACACCTTC.

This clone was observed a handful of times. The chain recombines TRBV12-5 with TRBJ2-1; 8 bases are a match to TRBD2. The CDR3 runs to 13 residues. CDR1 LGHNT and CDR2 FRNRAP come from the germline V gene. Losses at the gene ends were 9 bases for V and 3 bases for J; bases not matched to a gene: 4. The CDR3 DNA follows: TGTGCTAGCGGGGGGGCAAACTACAATGAGCAGTTCTTC. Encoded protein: CASGGANYNEQFF.

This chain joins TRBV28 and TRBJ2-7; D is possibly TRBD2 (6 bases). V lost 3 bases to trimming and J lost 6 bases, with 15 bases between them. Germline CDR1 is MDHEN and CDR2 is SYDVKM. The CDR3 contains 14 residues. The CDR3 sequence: CASSFPDWRGEQYF. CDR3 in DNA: TGTGCCAGCAGTTTCCCGGACTGGCGGGGCGAGCAGTACTTC.

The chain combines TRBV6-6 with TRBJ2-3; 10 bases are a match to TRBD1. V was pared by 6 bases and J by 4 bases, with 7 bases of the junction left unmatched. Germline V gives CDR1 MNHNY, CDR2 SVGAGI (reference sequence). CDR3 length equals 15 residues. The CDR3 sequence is CASSLTGQGPDTQYF. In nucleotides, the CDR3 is TGTGCCAGCAGCCTTACGGGACAGGGGCCAGATACGCAGTATTTT.

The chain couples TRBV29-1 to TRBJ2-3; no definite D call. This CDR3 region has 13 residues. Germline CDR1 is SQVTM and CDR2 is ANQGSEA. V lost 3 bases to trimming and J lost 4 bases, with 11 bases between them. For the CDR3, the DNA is TGCAGCGTTGAGAATCCGGGTTCAGATACGCAGTATTTT. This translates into CSVENPGSDTQYF.

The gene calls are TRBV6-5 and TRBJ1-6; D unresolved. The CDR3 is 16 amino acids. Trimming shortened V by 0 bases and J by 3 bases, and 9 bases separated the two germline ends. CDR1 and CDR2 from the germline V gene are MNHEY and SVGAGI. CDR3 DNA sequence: TGTGCCAGCAGTTACTCAGCGGGGAACTATAATTCACCCCTCCACTTT. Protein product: CASSYSAGNYNSPLHF.

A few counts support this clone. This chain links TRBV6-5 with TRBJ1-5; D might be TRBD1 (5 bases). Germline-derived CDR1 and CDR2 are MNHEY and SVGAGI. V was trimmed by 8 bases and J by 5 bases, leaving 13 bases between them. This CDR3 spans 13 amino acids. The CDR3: CASHRGGDQPQHF. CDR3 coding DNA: TGTGCCAGCCATAGGGGCGGGGATCAGCCCCAGCATTTT.

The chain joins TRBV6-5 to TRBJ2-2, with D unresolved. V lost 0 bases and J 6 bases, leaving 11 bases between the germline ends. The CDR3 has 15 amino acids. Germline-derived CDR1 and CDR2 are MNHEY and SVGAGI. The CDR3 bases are TGTGCCAGCAGTTACTCGTTATTATTCTCCGGGGAGCTGTTTTTT. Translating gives CASSYSLLFSGELFF.

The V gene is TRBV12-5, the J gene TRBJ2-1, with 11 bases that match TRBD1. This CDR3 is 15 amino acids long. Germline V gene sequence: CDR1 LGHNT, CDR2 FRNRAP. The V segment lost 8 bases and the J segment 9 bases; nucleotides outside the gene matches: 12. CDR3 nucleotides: TGTGCTAGTCTTCATCGGACAGGGGGCTCTGTTGAGCAGTTCTTC. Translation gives CASLHRTGGSVEQFF. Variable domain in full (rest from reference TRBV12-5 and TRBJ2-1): DARVTQTPRHKVTEMGQEVTMRCQPILGHNTVFWYRQTMMQGLELLAYFRNRAPLDDSGMPKDRFSAEMPDATLATLKIQPSEPRDSAVYFCASLHRTGGSVEQFFGPGTRLTVL.

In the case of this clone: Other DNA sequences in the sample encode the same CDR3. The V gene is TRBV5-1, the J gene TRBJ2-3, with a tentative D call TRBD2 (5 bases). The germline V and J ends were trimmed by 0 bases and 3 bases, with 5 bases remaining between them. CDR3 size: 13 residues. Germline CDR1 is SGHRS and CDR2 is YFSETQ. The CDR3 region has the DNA TGCGCCAGCAGCTTGGGCGGGACAGATACGCAGTATTTT. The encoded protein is CASSLGGTDTQYF.

The chain's CDR3 is CASSLVAGGGNQPQHF. The DNA for the CDR3 is TGTGCCAGCAGCTTAGTAGCAGGGGGCGGCAATCAGCCCCAGCATTTT. V is TRBV7-2 and J is TRBJ1-5; 8 bases match TRBD1. The CDR3 consists of 16 residues. Germline V gene lookup returns CDR1 SGHTA and CDR2 FQGNSA. The V segment lost 1 base and the J segment 2 bases; nucleotides outside the gene matches: 4. Supplemented by reference TRBV7-2 and TRBJ1-5, the full variable domain reads GAGVSQSPSNKVTEKGKDVELRCDPISGHTALYWYRQSLGQGLEFLIYFQGNSAPDKSGLPSDRFSAERTGGSVSTLTIQRTQQEDSAVYLCASSLVAGGGNQPQHFGDGTRLSIL.

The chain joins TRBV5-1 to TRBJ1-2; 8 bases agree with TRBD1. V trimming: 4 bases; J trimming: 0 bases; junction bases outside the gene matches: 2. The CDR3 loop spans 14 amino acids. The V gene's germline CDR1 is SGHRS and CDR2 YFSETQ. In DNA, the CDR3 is TGCGCCAGCAGCACGGACAGGGCTAACTATGGCTACACCTTC. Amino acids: CASSTDRANYGYTF.

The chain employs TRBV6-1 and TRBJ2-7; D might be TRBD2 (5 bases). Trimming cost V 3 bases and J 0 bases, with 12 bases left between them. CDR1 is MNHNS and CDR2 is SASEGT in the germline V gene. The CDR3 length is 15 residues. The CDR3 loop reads CASSDPGWSSYEQYF. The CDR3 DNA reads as TGTGCCAGCAGTGACCCGGGGTGGAGCTCCTACGAGCAGTACTTC.